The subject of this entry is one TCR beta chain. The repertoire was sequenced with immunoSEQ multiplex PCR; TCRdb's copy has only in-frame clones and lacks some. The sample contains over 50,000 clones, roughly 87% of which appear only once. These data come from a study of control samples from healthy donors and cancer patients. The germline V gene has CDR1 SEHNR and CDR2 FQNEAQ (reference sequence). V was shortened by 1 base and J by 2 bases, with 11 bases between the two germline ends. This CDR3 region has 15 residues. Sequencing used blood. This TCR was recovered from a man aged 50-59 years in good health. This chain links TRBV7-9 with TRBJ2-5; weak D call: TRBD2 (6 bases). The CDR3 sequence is CASSLGASVQETQYF. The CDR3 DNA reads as TGTGCCAGCAGCTTAGGGGCTAGCGTACAAGAGACCCAGTACTTC. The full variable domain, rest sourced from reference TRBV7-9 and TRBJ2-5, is DTGVSQNPRHKITKRGQNVTFRCDPISEHNRLYWYRQTLGQGPEFLTYFQNEAQLEKSRLLSDRFSAERPKGSFSTLEIQRTEQGDSAMYLCASSLGASVQETQYFGPGTRLLVL.